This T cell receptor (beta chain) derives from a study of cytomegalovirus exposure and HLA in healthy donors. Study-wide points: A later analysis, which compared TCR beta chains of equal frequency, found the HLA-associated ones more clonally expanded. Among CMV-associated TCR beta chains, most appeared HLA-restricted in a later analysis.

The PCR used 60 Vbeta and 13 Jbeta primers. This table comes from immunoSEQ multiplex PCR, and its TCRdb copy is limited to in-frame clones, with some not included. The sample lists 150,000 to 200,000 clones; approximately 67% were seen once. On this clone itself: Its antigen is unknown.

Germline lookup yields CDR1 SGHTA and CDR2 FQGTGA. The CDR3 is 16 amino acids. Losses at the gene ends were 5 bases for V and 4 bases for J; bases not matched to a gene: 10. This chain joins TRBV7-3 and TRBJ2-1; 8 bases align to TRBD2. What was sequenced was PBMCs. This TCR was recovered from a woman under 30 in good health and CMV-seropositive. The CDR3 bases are TGTGCCAGCAGCACAGACGGCGCGGGGGGATACAATGAGCAGTTCTTC. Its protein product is CASSTDGAGGYNEQFF.